This is a list of T cell receptor beta chains from one sample in a study of blood T cell repertoires in COVID-19. Here immunoSEQ multiplex PCR was the method, and the copy in TCRdb shows in-frame clones only, minus some. There are hundreds of thousands of clones in the sample; about 87% occur only once, and about 1.5% lies in the top ten. Sequencing used PBMCs or T cells enriched from blood (not recorded which). The origin of the receptors is a woman in her forties or fifties who had recovered from COVID-19. The CDR3 runs from the conserved cysteine through the conserved F or W. The order of the fields is clone size, J gene, D gene, V gene, CDR3 DNA, CDR3 protein. A D gene is named only where the DNA matches it firmly. Clone sizes are given selectively: once, few, many, or a class where the clone is expanded.

once,TRBJ2-2,-,TRBV7-6,TGTGCCAGCAGCGATAGCTGGGGGCTGGAGACCGGGGAGCTGTTTTTT,CASSDSWGLETGELFF
-,TRBJ2-1,-,TRBV6-1,TGTGCCAGCAGTGAACAGCGGAGCTCCTACAATGAGCAGTTCTTC,CASSEQRSSYNEQFF
-,TRBJ2-3,TRBD1,TRBV28,TGTGCCAGCAGTTTTAGGGACAGGGTTGGGCAGGACACAGATACGCAGTATTTT,CASSFRDRVGQDTDTQYF
-,TRBJ2-7,TRBD2,TRBV4-3,TGCGCCAGCAGCCAAGGACTAGCGGGGGCCTACGAGCAGTACTTC,CASSQGLAGAYEQYF
-,TRBJ2-2,-,TRBV5-6,TGTGCCAGCAGCTTCAGGACTCCCCGATTCACCGGGGAGCTGTTTTTT,CASSFRTPRFTGELFF
once,TRBJ2-7,TRBD1,TRBV28,TGTGCCAGTCGGGACAGGGGTCGGGAAGAGCAGTACTTC,CASRDRGREEQYF
-,TRBJ1-2,TRBD1,TRBV3-1/TRBV3-2,TGTGCCAGCAGCCAGGGTGACAGGGGATACACCTTC,CASSQGDRGYTF
-,TRBJ1-5,TRBD1,TRBV6-6,TGTGCCAGCAGTTACGGGGGACAGGGTAGCCAGCCCCAGCATTTT,CASSYGGQGSQPQHF
few,TRBJ1-1,-,TRBV18,TGTGCCAGCTCACACACAGGGTTTGGTGACACTGAAGCTTTCTTT,CASSHTGFGDTEAFF
few,TRBJ1-5,TRBD1,TRBV19,TGTGCCAGTAGTACCGGGACAGGGTATCATTTT,CASSTGTGYHF
-,TRBJ2-7,-,TRBV28,TGTGCCAGCAGGAGGAGTGGCTCGGGCGAGCAGTACTTC,CASRRSGSGEQYF